Below are 27 T cell receptor beta chains sequenced from a single sample in a study of neoadjuvant nivolumab and ipilimumab in lung cancer. Profiled with immunoSEQ multiplex PCR; TCRdb holds only in-frame clones, not every one. This sample has fewer than 35,000 clones, with 65% to 85% found just once. The sequences come from peripheral blood, collected before neoadjuvant nivolumab, alone or with ipilimumab. The receptors come from an adult with non-small cell lung cancer.

This clone was seen a handful of times. This chain joins TRBV11-2 and TRBJ1-1; D is possibly TRBD1 (6 bases). The ends were cut back, 4 bases at V and 2 bases at J, with 14 bases in the middle. The V gene's germline CDR1 is SGHAT and CDR2 FQNNGV. CDR3 size: 15 residues. The CDR3: CASSSSRTANTEAFF. CDR3 nucleotide sequence: TGTGCCAGCAGCTCATCCAGGACAGCCAACACTGAAGCTTTCTTT.

This chain joins TRBV28 and TRBJ1-1; possible D gene TRBD1, 6 bases. The germline V and J ends were trimmed by 2 bases and 2 bases, with 9 bases remaining between them. CDR3 size: 14 residues. The germline V gene has CDR1 MDHEN and CDR2 SYDVKM. The CDR3 nucleotides read TGTGCCAGCAGTTTAGGACAGATAAACACTGAAGCTTTCTTT. This encodes CASSLGQINTEAFF.

This clone turned up a few times. The chain employs TRBV9 and TRBJ1-2; D is perhaps TRBD1 (6 bases). Germline CDR1 SGDLS, CDR2 YYNGEE. The CDR3 has 14 residues. The V end was cut by 4 bases, the J end by 8 bases, with 18 bases between. CDR3 DNA: TGTGCCAGCAGCCTAGGGGGGAACGGCTTGGGCTACACCTTC. Amino acids: CASSLGGNGLGYTF.

This clone was counted a single time. V gene TRBV9 combines with J gene TRBJ2-5; possibly TRBD2 for D (7 bases). CDR1 SGDLS and CDR2 YYNGEE come from the germline V gene. The V end was cut by 3 bases, the J end by 4 bases, with 16 bases between. This CDR3 comprises 15 residues. The CDR3 DNA follows: TGTGCCAGCAGCGAATCGTTGGGAGGGGGAGAGACCCAGTACTTC. This encodes CASSESLGGGETQYF.

The chain uses TRBV25-1 and TRBJ1-2; maybe TRBD1 (6 bases). This CDR3 is built from 14 residues. The germline V gene has CDR1 MGHDK and CDR2 SYGVNS. Trimming left V 5 bases short and J 6 bases short, with 16 bases between. CDR3 DNA sequence: TGTGCCAGCAGTTCCGGACAGATACCCGATGGCTACACCTTC. It codes for CASSSGQIPDGYTF.

The CDR3 DNA sequence: TGTGCCAGCGGGGGGGGGCTGGAGACCCAGTACTTC. The encoded protein is CASGGGLETQYF. The rearrangement uses TRBV2 and TRBJ2-5, with D perhaps TRBD2 (7 bases). CDR3 length equals 12 residues. The V end lost 8 bases, the J end lost 5 bases, and 12 bases lay between the germline ends. Looked up from germline, CDR1 is SNHLY and CDR2 is FYNNEI.

The chain has TRBV4-1 and TRBJ1-1; 9 bases align to TRBD1. CDR1 is MGHRA, CDR2 YSYEKL, per germline. The V gene end was trimmed by 5 bases and the J gene end by 4 bases; junction bases not matched to a gene: 5. This CDR3 has 14 amino acids. The CDR3 DNA is TGCGCCAGCAGCGCCCCGACAGGGGGCACTGAAGCTTTCTTT. Translated, it gives CASSAPTGGTEAFF.

J is TRBJ2-7 and V is TRBV5-5; 8 bases agree with TRBD2. This CDR3 spans 14 amino acids. The trim removed 5 bases at V and 6 bases at J, leaving 10 bases unmatched. In germline, CDR1 is SGHKS, CDR2 YYEKEE (reference sequence). The DNA of the CDR3 is TGTGCCAGCAGACGGATTAGCGGGGCTAGCGAGCAGTACTTC. It yields the protein CASRRISGASEQYF.

The CDR3 protein is CASSAGSSHEQYF. DNA of the CDR3: TGTGCCAGCAGCGCCGGTAGCAGCCACGAGCAGTACTTC. This sequence joins TRBV9 and TRBJ2-7; D call uncertain. Per germline, CDR1 SGDLS and CDR2 YYNGEE. Trimming cost V 3 bases and J 5 bases, with 12 bases left between them. The CDR3 runs to 13 residues.

This chain connects TRBV9 to TRBJ2-7, with D unresolved. The CDR3 contains 14 residues. V was cut by 0 bases and J by 2 bases, with 9 bases left in between. Germline CDR1 reads SGDLS; CDR2 reads YYNGEE. CDR3: CASSVGEQAYEQYF. In DNA form, the CDR3 reads TGTGCCAGCAGCGTAGGAGAGCAAGCCTACGAGCAGTACTTC.

V is TRBV19 and J is TRBJ1-5; D is perhaps TRBD1 (6 bases). CDR3 length equals 15 residues. The germline gives CDR1 LNHDA, CDR2 SQIVND (reference sequence). The V end lost 5 bases, the J end lost 1 base, and 12 bases lay between the germline ends. Here the CDR3 reads CASSLWDNSNQPQHF. The DNA for the CDR3 is TGTGCCAGTAGTCTGTGGGACAACAGCAATCAGCCCCAGCATTTT.

The J gene is TRBJ1-2, the V gene TRBV10-3; TRBD1 agrees at 8 bases. The germline CDR1 and CDR2 sequences are ENHRY and SYGVKD. Trimming took 0 bases from V and 6 from J; bases not matched to a gene: 6. CDR3 length: 15 amino acids. CDR3 sequence reads: CAISESTGGNNGYTF. Here the CDR3 DNA reads TGTGCCATCAGTGAGTCCACAGGGGGGAATAATGGCTACACCTTC.

The chain combines TRBV28 with TRBJ1-4, with D perhaps matching TRBD1 (5 bases). This CDR3 is built from 17 residues. The germline V and J ends were trimmed by 6 bases and 0 bases, with 17 bases remaining between them. The germline V gene has CDR1 MDHEN and CDR2 SYDVKM. The CDR3 protein is CASSRAGTSATNEKLFF. The CDR3 DNA reads as TGTGCCAGCAGCCGGGCCGGGACCTCTGCAACTAATGAAAAACTGTTTTTT. Looking up the rest from reference TRBV28 and TRBJ1-4 gives the full variable domain: DVKVTQSSRYLVKRTGEKVFLECVQDMDHENMFWYRQDPGLGLRLIYFSYDVKMKEKGDIPEGYSVSREKKERFSLILESASTNQTSMYLCASSRAGTSATNEKLFFGSGTQLSVL.

V usage is TRBV6-8 and J usage is TRBJ2-1; the match to TRBD2 covers 9 bases. Per germline, CDR1 MNHGY and CDR2 SAAAGT. The CDR3 consists of 14 residues. V trimming: 11 bases; J trimming: 9 bases; junction bases outside the gene matches: 14. CDR3 amino acids: CAPPGGGGVSEQFF. DNA for the CDR3: TGTGCCCCCCCGGGGGGCGGGGGGGTGTCTGAGCAGTTCTTC.

The chain links TRBV2 to TRBJ2-3; D possibly corresponds to TRBD2 (6 bases). V was cut by 7 bases and J by 3 bases, with 17 bases left in between. The CDR3 extends over 15 amino acids. From germline, CDR1 is SNHLY and CDR2 FYNNEI. This CDR3 reads CASKDGGIGTDTQYF. CDR3 in DNA: TGTGCCAGCAAAGACGGGGGTATTGGGACAGATACGCAGTATTTT. The entire variable domain, with the rest obtained from reference TRBV2 and TRBJ2-3, is as follows: EPEVTQTPSHQVTQMGQEVILRCVPISNHLYFYWYRQILGQKVEFLVSFYNNEISEKSEIFDDQFSVERPDGSNFTLKIRSTKLEDSAMYFCASKDGGIGTDTQYFGPGTRLTVL.

CDR3 nucleotides: TGTGCCAGCAGTTACACCCCCTTCACAGATACGCAGTATTTT. Encoded protein: CASSYTPFTDTQYF. This chain links TRBV6-5 with TRBJ2-3; D is uncertain. V was cut by 2 bases and J by 2 bases, with 8 bases left in between. This CDR3 region has 14 residues. CDR1 MNHEY and CDR2 SVGAGI come from the germline V gene.

The V and J genes are TRBV11-2 and TRBJ2-5; maybe TRBD1 (5 bases). This CDR3 contains 16 residues. Per germline, CDR1 SGHAT and CDR2 FQNNGV. V was clipped by 1 base and J by 1 base, with 13 bases between them. CDR3 loop: CASSLATDDGQETQYF. CDR3 bases: TGTGCCAGCAGCTTAGCGACAGACGACGGCCAAGAGACCCAGTACTTC.

The J gene is TRBJ2-3, the V gene TRBV6-1; D gene ambiguous. The CDR3 is 14 residues long. Germline assignment: CDR1 MNHNS and CDR2 SASEGT. V was trimmed by 4 bases and J by 1 base, leaving 9 bases between them. The CDR3: CASSVLARTDTQYF. Written as DNA, the CDR3 is TGTGCCAGCAGTGTTCTCGCCCGCACAGATACGCAGTATTTT.

This clone was detected only once. The chain has TRBV4-1 and TRBJ1-6, with 7 bases lining up with TRBD1. Germline V gene sequence: CDR1 MGHRA, CDR2 YSYEKL. Trimming at V came to 2 bases and at J to 8 bases, leaving 15 bases not matched to a gene. This CDR3 is 18 amino acids long. The CDR3 region has the DNA TGCGCCAGCAGCCAATTCCCCGTCCAGAGGGGGCCCCATTCACCCCTCCACTTT. Translated: CASSQFPVQRGPHSPLHF.

The genes are TRBV7-2 and TRBJ2-7; 11 nucleotides line up with TRBD2. Germline V lookup: CDR1 SGHTA, CDR2 FQGNSA. The CDR3 is 16 amino acids. V shed 0 bases and J 3 bases; nucleotides not matched to a gene: 4. The chain's CDR3 is CASSLATSGGFYEQYF. CDR3 coding DNA: TGTGCCAGCAGCTTAGCAACTAGCGGGGGCTTCTACGAGCAGTACTTC.

The chain has TRBV5-1 and TRBJ2-5; 7 nucleotides align to TRBD1. Germline-derived CDR1 and CDR2 are SGHRS and YFSETQ. The V and J ends lost 3 bases and 3 bases, in that order; junction bases with no gene match: 8. This CDR3 has 15 amino acids. DNA of the CDR3: TGCGCCAGCAGCTGGGGAACAGGGGTAAAAGAGACCCAGTACTTC. This codes for CASSWGTGVKETQYF. Looking up the rest from reference TRBV5-1 and TRBJ2-5 gives the full variable domain: KAGVTQTPRYLIKTRGQQVTLSCSPISGHRSVSWYQQTPGQGLQFLFEYFSETQRNKGNFPGRFSGRQFSNSRSEMNVSTLELGDSALYLCASSWGTGVKETQYFGPGTRLLVL.

In this sample, this clone turned up a few times. The rearrangement joins TRBV11-2 to TRBJ1-6; the D is unclear. This CDR3 has 15 residues. Per the germline V gene, CDR1 is SGHAT and CDR2 is FQNNGV. Trimming stripped 2 bases from V and 0 bases from J, with 5 bases between. As DNA, the CDR3 is TGTGCCAGCAGCTTAATGAGCTCCTATAATTCACCCCTCCACTTT. Protein: CASSLMSSYNSPLHF.

The chain carries TRBV5-1 and TRBJ2-7, with D perhaps TRBD1 (6 bases). The germline V gene encodes CDR1 SGHRS and CDR2 YFSETQ. With 5 bases removed from V and 2 bases from J, the gap between germline ends came to 17 bases. This CDR3 comprises 15 residues. This chain's CDR3 is CASSTGHSSAYEQYF. The CDR3 coding sequence is TGCGCCAGCAGTACGGGACATAGTTCCGCCTACGAGCAGTACTTC.

V gene TRBV7-6 combines with J gene TRBJ2-5, with D unresolved. Between the trimmed V and J ends, which lost 2 bases and 3 bases, there was a span of 10 bases. The germline V gene has CDR1 SGHVS and CDR2 FNYEAQ. CDR3 length: 14 residues. CDR3 amino acids: CASSLRGLEETQYF. In DNA, the CDR3 is TGTGCCAGCAGCTTACGAGGTTTGGAAGAGACCCAGTACTTC. Looking up the rest from reference TRBV7-6 and TRBJ2-5 gives the full variable domain: GAGVSQSPRYKVTKRGQDVALRCDPISGHVSLYWYRQALGQGPEFLTYFNYEAQQDKSGLPNDRFSAERPEGSISTLTIQRTEQRDSAMYRCASSLRGLEETQYFGPGTRLLVL.

This chain joins TRBV9 and TRBJ2-1; 9 bases line up with TRBD2. CDR3 length equals 15 residues. Per the germline V gene, CDR1 is SGDLS and CDR2 is YYNGEE. V lost 3 bases to trimming and J lost 4 bases; unmatched junction nucleotides: 5. CDR3 in amino acids: CASSALAGLYNEQFF. The CDR3 DNA follows: TGTGCCAGCAGCGCCCTAGCGGGGCTTTACAATGAGCAGTTCTTC.

The chain employs TRBV5-5 and TRBJ2-7, with D unresolved. CDR3 length equals 12 residues. Per germline, CDR1 SGHKS and CDR2 YYEKEE (reference sequence). Trimming removed 3 bases at V and 3 bases at J, with 7 bases between. The CDR3 DNA reads TGTGCCAGCAGCTCGACAAACTACGAGCAGTACTTC. This sequence encodes CASSSTNYEQYF.

V gene TRBV7-9 combines with J gene TRBJ2-3; D possibly corresponds to TRBD1 (7 bases). Per germline, CDR1 SEHNR and CDR2 FQNEAQ (reference sequence). The V and J ends lost 2 bases and 4 bases respectively, with 13 bases between them. The CDR3 totals 15 residues. CDR3 in amino acids: CASSLWGRGADTQYF. In DNA, the CDR3 is TGTGCCAGCAGCTTATGGGGCAGGGGGGCAGATACGCAGTATTTT. The whole variable domain, remainder taken from reference TRBV7-9 and TRBJ2-3, is DTGVSQNPRHKITKRGQNVTFRCDPISEHNRLYWYRQTLGQGPEFLTYFQNEAQLEKSRLLSDRFSAERPKGSFSTLEIQRTEQGDSAMYLCASSLWGRGADTQYFGPGTRLTVL.